This T cell receptor beta chain was sequenced for a study of Ad26.COV2.S vaccination and SARS-CoV-2 variants. Treatment of the sample: some 19 received Ad26.COV2.S at low or high dose, single or two shots; about five received placebo; per-sample allocation not given. Collection of the samples took place on day 63 after the first injection of vaccine or placebo. The CDR3 is 17 residues long. Looked up from germline, CDR1 is SGHDT and CDR2 is YYEEEE. V was cut by 1 base and J by 3 bases, with 19 bases left in between. Libraries were prepared by immunoSEQ multiplex PCR; TCRdb keeps only in-frame clonotypes and omits some of them. The table records hundreds of thousands of clones, around 88% of them present only once.

This clonotype originated in a person aged 18-65 years who received the Ad26.COV2.S COVID-19 vaccine or a placebo. The sample consisted of peripheral blood, taken in a trial of Ad26.COV2.S vaccine versus placebo. The genes are TRBV5-6 and TRBJ1-1; D gene uncertain. The CDR3 loop is CASSLYTGLSSDTEAFF. The CDR3 DNA reads TGTGCCAGCAGCTTGTATACGGGTCTCTCATCGGACACTGAAGCTTTCTTT. The variable domain in full, completed from reference TRBV5-6 and TRBJ1-1, reads DAGVTQSPTHLIKTRGQQVTLRCSPKSGHDTVSWYQQALGQGPQFIFQYYEEEERQRGNFPDRFSGHQFPNYSSELNVNALLLGDSALYLCASSLYTGLSSDTEAFFGQGTRLTVV.